This T cell receptor (beta chain) was identified in a study of OX40 agonist ivuxolimab in advanced cancers. Study at large: Patients were treated with ivuxolimab, an agonistic anti-OX40 (CD134) antibody.

In its sample, this clone was seen once. Repertoires were generated with immunoSEQ multiplex PCR, while TCRdb's copy carries only in-frame clones and drops some. In the table there are around 30,000 clones, 65% to 90% of which are singletons. Germline CDR1 reads KGHSH; CDR2 reads LQKENI. The CDR3 length is 15 residues. V shed 10 bases and J shed 3 bases, with 19 bases lying between them. Specimen: CD4+ or CD8+ T cells sorted from blood, collected in a trial of the OX40 agonist ivuxolimab. This sequence originates from an adult with an advanced solid tumor such as melanoma, head and neck, liver or kidney cancer. The chain links TRBV18 to TRBJ2-4, with D perhaps TRBD1 or TRBD2 (5 bases each). The CDR3 nucleotides read TGTGCCACCACCAGCGACCGGGACGACAAAAACATTCAGTACTTC. The encoded protein is CATTSDRDDKNIQYF. Full variable domain (rest looked up from reference TRBV18 and TRBJ2-4): NAGVMQNPRHLVRRRGQEARLRCSPMKGHSHVYWYRQLPEEGLKFMVYLQKENIIDESGMPKERFSAEFPKEGPSILRIQQVVRGDSAAYFCATTSDRDDKNIQYFGAGTRLSVL.